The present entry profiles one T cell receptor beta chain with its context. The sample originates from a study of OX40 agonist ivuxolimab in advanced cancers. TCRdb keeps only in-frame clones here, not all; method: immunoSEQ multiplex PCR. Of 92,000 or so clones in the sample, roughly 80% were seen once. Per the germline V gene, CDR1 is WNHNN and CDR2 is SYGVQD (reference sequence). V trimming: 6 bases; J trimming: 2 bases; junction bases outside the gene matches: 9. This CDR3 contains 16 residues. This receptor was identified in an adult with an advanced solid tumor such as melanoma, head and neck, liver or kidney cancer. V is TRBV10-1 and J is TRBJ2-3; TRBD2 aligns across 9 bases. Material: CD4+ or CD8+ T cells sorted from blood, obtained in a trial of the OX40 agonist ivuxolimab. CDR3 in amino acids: CASSTSSGSFTDTQYF. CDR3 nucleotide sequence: TGCGCCAGCAGCACCAGTAGCGGGAGTTTCACAGATACGCAGTATTTT.